The 9 T cell receptor beta chains below come from one sample, sequenced in a study of blood T cell repertoires in COVID-19. Sequencing was performed with immunoSEQ multiplex PCR; in TCRdb, only in-frame clones are kept and a portion is missing. The sample has about 150,000 clones, 91% seen once. The sample comprised peripheral blood. These receptors were obtained from a man in his fifties with acute or convalescent COVID-19.

The genes are TRBV5-4 and TRBJ2-7; 13 nucleotides agree with TRBD2. V was clipped by 3 bases and J by 3 bases; unmatched bases: 3. CDR1 and CDR2 (germline): SGHNT, YYREEE (reference sequence). CDR3 length equals 15 residues. The CDR3 sequence: CASSSRTSGSYEQYF. CDR3 nucleotide sequence: TGTGCCAGCAGCTCGCGGACTAGCGGGAGCTACGAGCAGTACTTC.

This chain joins TRBV27 and TRBJ1-2, with TRBD1 matching 8 bases. The germline V gene has CDR1 MNHEY and CDR2 SMNVEV (reference sequence). Trimming took 6 bases from V and 0 from J; bases not matched to a gene: 0. CDR3 length: 13 amino acids. CDR3 bases: TGTGCCAGCAGGGACAGGGCTAACTATGGCTACACCTTC. Translating it yields CASRDRANYGYTF.

The J gene is TRBJ2-1, the V gene TRBV6-5; D uncertain. The V and J ends lost 7 bases and 2 bases respectively, with 9 bases between them. Per germline, CDR1 MNHEY and CDR2 SVGAGI. The CDR3 length is 13 residues. The CDR3 DNA reads as TGTGCCAGCACTCACTCCACCTACAATGAGCAGTTCTTC. Its protein is CASTHSTYNEQFF.

V is TRBV10-2 and J is TRBJ2-7, with TRBD1 matching 9 bases. V gave up 5 bases and J gave up 4 bases; unmatched junction bases: 9. Looked up from germline, CDR1 is WSHSY and CDR2 is SAAADI. The CDR3 spans 15 residues. The CDR3 is CASSSSRTGAYEQYF. The CDR3 DNA sequence: TGCGCCAGCAGTTCTTCACGGACAGGGGCGTACGAGCAGTACTTC.

This clone has more than one count but fewer than ten. This chain links TRBV6-5 with TRBJ2-1, with D possibly being TRBD1 (6 bases). This CDR3 region has 15 residues. Trimming shortened V by 7 bases and J by 4 bases, and 17 bases separated the two germline ends. Germline V gives CDR1 MNHEY, CDR2 SVGAGI. CDR3 sequence reads: CASNPGTQQYNEQFF. The CDR3 DNA follows: TGTGCCAGCAATCCCGGGACACAACAATACAATGAGCAGTTCTTC.

The chain joins TRBV30 to TRBJ1-2, with D unresolved. V was clipped by 0 bases and J by 1 base, with 9 bases between them. In germline, CDR1 is GTSNPN, CDR2 SVGIG (reference sequence). This CDR3 contains 14 residues. The CDR3 DNA follows: TGTGCCTGGAGTGTACCACACAATAACTATGGCTACACCTTC. It encodes CAWSVPHNNYGYTF.

This chain joins TRBV7-9 and TRBJ2-5, with 8 bases aligning to TRBD2. Germline V gives CDR1 SEHNR, CDR2 FQNEAQ (reference sequence). This CDR3 region has 15 residues. The junction had 9 bases not matched to a gene; V was cut back by 5 bases and J by 4 bases. The CDR3 region has the DNA TGTGCCAGCAGCAACATAGCGGGAATGGGAGAGACCCAGTACTTC. It yields the protein CASSNIAGMGETQYF.

The chain employs TRBV4-3 and TRBJ2-2; 10 nucleotides match TRBD1. Trimming cost V 0 bases and J 5 bases; bases outside gene matches: 3. Germline V gene lookup returns CDR1 LGHNA and CDR2 YSLEER. The CDR3 length is 16 residues. In DNA form, the CDR3 reads TGCGCCAGCAGCCAAGATCGGACAGGGGGTACCGGGGAGCTGTTTTTT. Its protein is CASSQDRTGGTGELFF.

This sequence joins TRBV11-2 and TRBJ2-3, with D maybe TRBD2 (6 bases). Germline V gene sequence: CDR1 SGHAT, CDR2 FQNNGV. V was clipped by 3 bases and J by 5 bases, with 12 bases between them. CDR3 length: 14 amino acids. CDR3 sequence reads: CASSLEGEVDTQYF. The CDR3 DNA reads as TGTGCCAGCAGCTTGGAGGGAGAGGTAGATACGCAGTATTTT.